The rows below give T cell receptor beta chains drawn from one sample of a study of follicular helper T cells after annual influenza vaccination. Clones were sequenced by immunoSEQ multiplex PCR, and TCRdb holds only the in-frame ones, with some missing. The sample has around 9,500 clones, roughly four fifths seen once. The sample consisted of CXCR5- memory CD4+ T cells sorted from blood, taken 7 days after influenza vaccination. The receptors shown here come from an adult who received the influenza vaccine. The CDR3 runs from the conserved cysteine through the conserved F or W. The order of the fields is CDR3 protein, CDR3 DNA, J gene, clone size, V gene, D gene. A D gene is named only where the DNA matches it firmly. Clone size is stated in some rows and not others, as once, few, many or a class when expanded.

CDR3 protein: CAWSEDTGNQPQHF
CDR3 DNA: TGTGCCTGGAGTGAGGACACAGGGAATCAGCCCCAGCATTTT
J gene: TRBJ1-5
clone size: few
V gene: TRBV30
D gene: .

CDR3 protein: CASNRQVSTDTQYF
CDR3 DNA: TGTGCCAGTAACCGACAGGTTAGCACAGATACGCAGTATTTT
J gene: TRBJ2-3
clone size: .
V gene: TRBV19
D gene: .

CDR3 protein: CARTTGNQPQHF
CDR3 DNA: TGCGCCAGGACGACAGGGAATCAGCCCCAGCATTTT
J gene: TRBJ1-5
clone size: few
V gene: TRBV10-1
D gene: TRBD1

CDR3 protein: CASKGLLREGPEETQYF
CDR3 DNA: TGTGCCAGCAAAGGGCTTCTTCGGGAGGGGCCTGAGGAGACCCAGTACTTC
J gene: TRBJ2-5
clone size: few
V gene: TRBV7-9
D gene: TRBD2

CDR3 protein: CASRSGTVVGQFF
CDR3 DNA: TGTGCCAGCAGGTCCGGGACGGTGGTAGGGCAGTTCTTC
J gene: TRBJ2-1
clone size: once
V gene: TRBV5-6
D gene: .

CDR3 protein: CASSSYLGHKNEQYF
CDR3 DNA: TGTGCCAGTAGTTCCTACCTAGGTCATAAAAACGAGCAGTACTTC
J gene: TRBJ2-7
clone size: .
V gene: TRBV19
D gene: .

CDR3 protein: CASSPASGGTDTQYF
CDR3 DNA: TGTGCCAGTAGTCCTGCTAGCGGGGGCACAGATACGCAGTATTTT
J gene: TRBJ2-3
clone size: .
V gene: TRBV19
D gene: TRBD2

CDR3 protein: CSVNLAIGTDTQYF
CDR3 DNA: TGCAGCGTTAACTTAGCCATTGGCACAGATACGCAGTATTTT
J gene: TRBJ2-3
clone size: .
V gene: TRBV29-1
D gene: .

CDR3 protein: CASSAGLAGALAQYF
CDR3 DNA: TGTGCCAGCAGTGCAGGACTAGCGGGGGCCCTTGCCCAGTACTTC
J gene: TRBJ2-5
clone size: .
V gene: TRBV2
D gene: TRBD2

CDR3 protein: CASSLGRQGAFGYTF
CDR3 DNA: TGTGCCAGCAGCTTAGGCCGGCAGGGGGCTTTTGGCTACACCTTC
J gene: TRBJ1-2
clone size: .
V gene: TRBV13
D gene: TRBD1

CDR3 protein: CASSPWAGTYNEQFF
CDR3 DNA: TGTGCCAGCAGCCCCTGGGCAGGGACCTACAATGAGCAGTTCTTC
J gene: TRBJ2-1
clone size: .
V gene: TRBV9
D gene: .

CDR3 protein: CASSPAGDLLEQYF
CDR3 DNA: TGTGCCAGCAGCCCAGCGGGAGATTTACTCGAGCAGTACTTC
J gene: TRBJ2-7
clone size: .
V gene: TRBV28
D gene: TRBD2

CDR3 protein: CATQRTLDLEAEAFF
CDR3 DNA: TGTGCCACCCAAAGGACCCTGGACCTCGAGGCTGAAGCTTTCTTT
J gene: TRBJ1-1
clone size: .
V gene: TRBV19
D gene: .

CDR3 protein: CASSLGQGAEGGYTF
CDR3 DNA: TGCGCCAGCAGCTTGGGACAGGGGGCAGAAGGTGGCTACACCTTC
J gene: TRBJ1-2
clone size: once
V gene: TRBV5-1
D gene: TRBD1

CDR3 protein: CASSLDSYRNEQFF
CDR3 DNA: TGTGCCAGCAGCTTAGATAGCTATAGGAATGAGCAGTTCTTC
J gene: TRBJ2-1
clone size: once
V gene: TRBV7-2
D gene: .

CDR3 protein: CASSESGLNTEAFF
CDR3 DNA: TGCGCCAGCAGTGAGTCAGGATTGAACACTGAAGCTTTCTTT
J gene: TRBJ1-1
clone size: .
V gene: TRBV10-1
D gene: .

CDR3 protein: CASSFGQLPNTGELFF
CDR3 DNA: TGTGCCAGCAGCTTTGGACAGCTTCCGAACACCGGGGAGCTGTTTTTT
J gene: TRBJ2-2
clone size: .
V gene: TRBV5-8
D gene: .

CDR3 protein: CASSPGLAGGLYQETQYF
CDR3 DNA: TGTGCCAGCAGCCCAGGACTAGCGGGGGGCCTGTACCAAGAGACCCAGTACTTC
J gene: TRBJ2-5
clone size: .
V gene: TRBV7-9
D gene: TRBD2

CDR3 protein: CASSEVVGYTF
CDR3 DNA: TGTGCCAGCAGTGAAGTAGTTGGCTACACCTTC
J gene: TRBJ1-2
clone size: .
V gene: TRBV6-1
D gene: .

CDR3 protein: CASSWASQNIQYF
CDR3 DNA: TGTGCCAGCAGCTGGGCCTCCCAAAACATTCAGTACTTC
J gene: TRBJ2-4
clone size: .
V gene: TRBV5-4
D gene: .

CDR3 protein: CASSLLGRDQPQHF
CDR3 DNA: TGTGCCAGCAGCTTACTGGGCAGAGATCAGCCCCAGCATTTT
J gene: TRBJ1-5
clone size: once
V gene: TRBV7-2
D gene: .

CDR3 protein: CASRPQGASGNTIYF
CDR3 DNA: TGTGCCAGCAGACCGCAGGGGGCCTCTGGAAACACCATATATTTT
J gene: TRBJ1-3
clone size: .
V gene: TRBV6-5
D gene: TRBD1

CDR3 protein: CASSLNRGEETQYF
CDR3 DNA: TGCGCCAGCAGCTTAAACAGGGGGGAAGAGACCCAGTACTTC
J gene: TRBJ2-5
clone size: .
V gene: TRBV5-1
D gene: TRBD1

CDR3 protein: CASSLSRDVYEQYF
CDR3 DNA: TGTGCCAGCAGTTTATCGAGAGATGTCTACGAGCAGTACTTC
J gene: TRBJ2-7
clone size: .
V gene: TRBV27
D gene: .

CDR3 protein: CASSLTGWIQPQHF
CDR3 DNA: TGTGCCAGCAGTTTAACAGGGTGGATTCAGCCCCAGCATTTT
J gene: TRBJ1-5
clone size: few
V gene: TRBV28
D gene: .

CDR3 protein: CASRQDGSGPQHF
CDR3 DNA: TGTGCCAGCAGACAGGACGGGTCCGGGCCCCAGCATTTT
J gene: TRBJ1-5
clone size: .
V gene: TRBV7-9
D gene: .

CDR3 protein: CASSVAVLAAYNEQFF
CDR3 DNA: TGTGCCAGCAGCGTAGCTGTACTAGCGGCATACAATGAGCAGTTCTTC
J gene: TRBJ2-1
clone size: .
V gene: TRBV9
D gene: TRBD2

CDR3 protein: CATLDRESRAFF
CDR3 DNA: TGTGCCACCCTTGACAGGGAATCTCGAGCTTTCTTT
J gene: TRBJ1-1
clone size: .
V gene: TRBV7-2
D gene: TRBD1

CDR3 protein: CAFSGRADEQFF
CDR3 DNA: TGTGCCTTCAGCGGGAGGGCAGATGAGCAGTTCTTC
J gene: TRBJ2-1
clone size: .
V gene: TRBV28
D gene: TRBD2

CDR3 protein: CASSFLGQGADEQYF
CDR3 DNA: TGTGCCAGCAGTTTTCTGGGCCAGGGGGCCGACGAGCAGTACTTC
J gene: TRBJ2-7
clone size: .
V gene: TRBV28
D gene: TRBD1

CDR3 protein: CASSLDPGTGSPLHF
CDR3 DNA: TGTGCCAGCAGCTTGGATCCGGGGACCGGGTCACCCCTCCACTTT
J gene: TRBJ1-6
clone size: .
V gene: TRBV5-4
D gene: .

CDR3 protein: CASSYGLRGRSGRAGEQFF
CDR3 DNA: TGTGCCAGCAGCTATGGTCTTAGAGGACGCAGCGGGAGGGCCGGTGAGCAGTTCTTC
J gene: TRBJ2-1
clone size: .
V gene: TRBV7-9
D gene: TRBD2

CDR3 protein: CASAATSERGDTQYF
CDR3 DNA: TGCGCCAGCGCTGCGACGTCGGAACGAGGAGATACGCAGTATTTT
J gene: TRBJ2-3
clone size: .
V gene: TRBV5-1
D gene: .

CDR3 protein: CASSFIGNTEAFF
CDR3 DNA: TGCGCCAGCAGCTTTATAGGGAACACTGAAGCTTTCTTT
J gene: TRBJ1-1
clone size: .
V gene: TRBV5-1
D gene: .

CDR3 protein: CASSSDRAGNTIYF
CDR3 DNA: TGTGCCAGCAGTTCGGACAGGGCTGGAAACACCATATATTTT
J gene: TRBJ1-3
clone size: .
V gene: TRBV28
D gene: TRBD1

CDR3 protein: CATSRGTGGFQPQHF
CDR3 DNA: TGTGCCACCAGCAGAGGCACAGGGGGCTTTCAGCCCCAGCATTTT
J gene: TRBJ1-5
clone size: .
V gene: TRBV15
D gene: TRBD1

CDR3 protein: CASSAGGTANEKLFF
CDR3 DNA: TGTGCCAGTAGTGCCGGGGGCACGGCTAATGAAAAACTGTTTTTT
J gene: TRBJ1-4
clone size: .
V gene: TRBV19
D gene: .

CDR3 protein: CASTDGGLTPLHF
CDR3 DNA: TGTGCCAGTACCGACGGAGGGTTGACACCCCTCCACTTT
J gene: TRBJ1-6
clone size: .
V gene: TRBV19
D gene: .

CDR3 protein: CASSLEWGTEAFF
CDR3 DNA: TGTGCCAGCAGCTTGGAATGGGGCACTGAAGCTTTCTTT
J gene: TRBJ1-1
clone size: .
V gene: TRBV5-5
D gene: .